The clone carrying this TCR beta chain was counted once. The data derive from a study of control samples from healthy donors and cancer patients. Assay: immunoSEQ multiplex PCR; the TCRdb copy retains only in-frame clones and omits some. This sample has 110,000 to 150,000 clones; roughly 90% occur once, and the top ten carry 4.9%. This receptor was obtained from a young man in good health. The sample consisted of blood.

CDR3 residues: CASNKDSYNEQFF. The CDR3 DNA reads as TGTGCCAGCAATAAAGATTCCTACAATGAGCAGTTCTTC. The chain joins TRBV6-5 to TRBJ2-1; no clear D. Germline values: CDR1 MNHEY, CDR2 SVGAGI. CDR3 length equals 13 residues. Trimming left V 7 bases short and J 1 base short, with 8 bases between.